This TCR beta chain derives from a study of T cells in Graves' hyperthyroidism and ophthalmopathy. Study-level points and caveats: Blood shared most expanded thyroid clonotypes above 0.001.

RNA transcripts yielded amplified TCR beta CDR3 regions. The TCR CDR3 first-round RT-PCR relied on the HTBI primer set. One entry per CDR3 protein results from TCRdb running MiXCR on the multiplex PCR reads. The sample records a few hundred thousand distinct CDR3 sequences, about half being singletons. Note on this clonotype: Its specificity is unknown. This clone may be a read error of a much larger clone one base away.

Graves' hyperthyroidism is called stable when ophthalmopathy does not progress within 18 months. With a duration under 2 months, the hyperthyroidism was newly diagnosed in patients aged 18 to 65. Diagnoses were established using clinical symptoms, serum thyroxine and TRAb, thyroid ultrasound and orbital computed tomography. Trimming at V came to 6 bases and at J to 0 bases, leaving 13 bases not matched to a gene. CDR3 length: 20 amino acids. Per germline, CDR1 SGHTA and CDR2 FQGNSA. Sequencing was performed on peripheral blood or thyroid tissue (not recorded which). V gene TRBV7-2 combines with J gene TRBJ2-5, with 16 bases aligning to TRBD2. This clonotype was obtained from a woman between 18 and 29 years old with Graves' hyperthyroidism. The CDR3 nucleotides read TGTGCCAGCAGGACGGGACTAGCGGGAGGGCAGGGTAACCACCAAGAGACCCAGTACTTC. It translates to CASRTGLAGGQGNHQETQYF.